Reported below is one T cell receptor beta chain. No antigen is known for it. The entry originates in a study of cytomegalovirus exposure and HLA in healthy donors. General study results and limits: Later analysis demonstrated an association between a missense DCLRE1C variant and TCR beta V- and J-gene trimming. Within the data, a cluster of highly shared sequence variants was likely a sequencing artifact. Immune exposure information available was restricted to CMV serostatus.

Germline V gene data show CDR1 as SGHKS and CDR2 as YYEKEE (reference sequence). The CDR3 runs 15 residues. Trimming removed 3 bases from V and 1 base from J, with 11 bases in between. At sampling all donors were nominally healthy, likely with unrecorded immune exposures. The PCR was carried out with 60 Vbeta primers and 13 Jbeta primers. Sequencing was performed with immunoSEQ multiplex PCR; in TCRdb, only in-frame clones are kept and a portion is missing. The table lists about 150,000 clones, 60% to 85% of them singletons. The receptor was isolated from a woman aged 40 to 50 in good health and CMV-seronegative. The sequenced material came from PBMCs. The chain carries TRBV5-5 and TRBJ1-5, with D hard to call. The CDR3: CASSYIPGSNQPQHF. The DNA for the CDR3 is TGTGCCAGCAGCTACATACCGGGAAGCAATCAGCCCCAGCATTTT.